Each of the 10 T cell receptor beta chains below was sequenced from the same sample in a study of blood T cell repertoires in COVID-19. Using immunoSEQ multiplex PCR, the repertoire was profiled, and TCRdb retains in-frame clones only, with some absent. This sample has fewer than 60,000 clones, with about four fifths found just once. Sequenced: peripheral blood. These receptor sequences come from a man in his fifties or sixties with acute or convalescent COVID-19.

The chain has TRBV5-1 and TRBJ1-4, with 8 positions matching TRBD1. The ends lost 6 bases at V and 3 bases at J; junction bases unmatched: 13. Germline CDR1 reads SGHRS; CDR2 reads YFSETQ. This CDR3 has 17 amino acids. CDR3 residues: CASKEDRGHGSNEKLFF. For the CDR3, the DNA is TGCGCCAGCAAGGAAGACAGGGGACACGGGTCTAATGAAAAACTGTTTTTT. Based on the CDR3 plus reference TRBV5-1 and TRBJ1-4, the full variable domain is KAGVTQTPRYLIKTRGQQVTLSCSPISGHRSVSWYQQTPGQGLQFLFEYFSETQRNKGNFPGRFSGRQFSNSRSEMNVSTLELGDSALYLCASKEDRGHGSNEKLFFGSGTQLSVL.

The chain recombines TRBV7-6 with TRBJ1-6; tentative D call: TRBD1 (5 bases). V was trimmed by 5 bases and J by 10 bases, leaving 18 bases between them. The CDR3 contains 15 residues. In germline, CDR1 is SGHVS, CDR2 FNYEAQ. The CDR3 here is CASSRQGVQRSPLHF. DNA for the CDR3: TGTGCCAGCAGCCGCCAGGGCGTTCAACGCTCACCCCTCCACTTT.

The V call is TRBV30, the J call TRBJ1-1, with D tentatively TRBD1 (5 bases). V was cut by 0 bases and J by 1 base, with 9 bases left in between. There are 14 residues in the CDR3. Germline assignment: CDR1 GTSNPN and CDR2 SVGIG (reference sequence). CDR3 loop: CAWSVIGANTEAFF. CDR3 sequence (DNA): TGTGCCTGGAGTGTCATAGGGGCGAACACTGAAGCTTTCTTT. Complete variable domain (other parts from reference TRBV30 and TRBJ1-1): SQTIHQWPATLVQPVGSPLSLECTVEGTSNPNLYWYRQAAGRGLQLLFYSVGIGQISSEVPQNLSASRPQDRQFILSSKKLLLSDSGFYLCAWSVIGANTEAFFGQGTRLTVV.

V and J are TRBV19 and TRBJ1-1; D remains ambiguous. The CDR3 runs to 13 residues. Germline CDR1 reads LNHDA; CDR2 reads SQIVND (reference sequence). V was clipped by 5 bases and J by 1 base, with 8 bases between them. CDR3 residues: CASSPTRNTEAFF. In DNA, the CDR3 is TGTGCCAGTAGTCCGACACGGAACACTGAAGCTTTCTTT. The full variable domain, with the rest looked up from reference TRBV19 and TRBJ1-1, is DGGITQSPKYLFRKEGQNVTLSCEQNLNHDAMYWYRQDPGQGLRLIYYSQIVNDFQKGDIAEGYSVSREKKESFPLTVTSAQKNPTAFYLCASSPTRNTEAFFGQGTRLTVV.

This clone was detected only a few times. The V gene is TRBV6-2 or TRBV6-3, the J gene TRBJ2-5; the D gene is possibly TRBD1 (6 bases). The CDR3 extends over 15 amino acids. Per the germline V gene, CDR1 is MNHEY and CDR2 is SVGEGT. V lost 4 bases to trimming and J lost 4 bases, with 16 bases between them. The CDR3 nucleotides read TGTGCCAGCAGTTCAAGGGACAATGGGGGAGAGACCCAGTACTTC. Translating gives CASSSRDNGGETQYF.

This clone was recorded only once. The chain is built from TRBV4-1 and TRBJ1-2, with 10 bases lining up with TRBD1. J gave up 3 bases and V 7 bases, and 11 bases lay outside the gene matches. CDR3 length equals 16 residues. Germline lookup yields CDR1 MGHRA and CDR2 YSYEKL. CDR3 in amino acids: CASTWTAGTGDYGYTF. The CDR3 coding sequence is TGCGCCAGCACCTGGACCGCAGGGACAGGGGACTATGGCTACACCTTC.

The chain uses TRBV10-3 and TRBJ1-3; D might be TRBD1 (6 bases). The CDR3 extends over 15 amino acids. CDR1 is ENHRY and CDR2 is SYGVKD in the germline V gene. Trimming left V 4 bases short and J 0 bases short, with 10 bases between. DNA for the CDR3: TGTGCCATCAGTGGACAGGTGAACTCTGGAAACACCATATATTTT. This gives the protein CAISGQVNSGNTIYF.

The J gene is TRBJ2-5, the V gene TRBV9, with 7 bases that match TRBD1. Germline-derived CDR1 and CDR2 are SGDLS and YYNGEE. J gave up 2 bases and V 3 bases, and 1 base lay outside the gene matches. CDR3 length equals 13 residues. The CDR3 sequence is CASSGDRQETQYF. The CDR3, as DNA: TGTGCCAGCAGCGGGGACAGACAAGAGACCCAGTACTTC.

This clone was observed a single time. J is TRBJ2-7 and V is TRBV19; TRBD1 matches at 10 bases. This CDR3 spans 14 amino acids. Germline V gives CDR1 LNHDA, CDR2 SQIVND (reference sequence). J was trimmed by 2 bases and V by 4 bases; bases with no gene match: 2. The CDR3 here is CASSRGQGPYEQYF. CDR3 bases: TGTGCCAGTAGTAGGGGACAGGGGCCCTACGAGCAGTACTTC.

This chain joins TRBV20-1 and TRBJ1-2, with a tentative D call TRBD1 (5 bases). The germline V gene encodes CDR1 DFQATT and CDR2 SNEGSKA (reference sequence). This CDR3 comprises 14 residues. V lost 3 bases, J lost 3 bases, and 14 bases lay in between. The CDR3 sequence: CSASPGGTYYGYTF. In nucleotides, the CDR3 is TGCAGTGCTAGTCCTGGGGGGACGTACTATGGCTACACCTTC.